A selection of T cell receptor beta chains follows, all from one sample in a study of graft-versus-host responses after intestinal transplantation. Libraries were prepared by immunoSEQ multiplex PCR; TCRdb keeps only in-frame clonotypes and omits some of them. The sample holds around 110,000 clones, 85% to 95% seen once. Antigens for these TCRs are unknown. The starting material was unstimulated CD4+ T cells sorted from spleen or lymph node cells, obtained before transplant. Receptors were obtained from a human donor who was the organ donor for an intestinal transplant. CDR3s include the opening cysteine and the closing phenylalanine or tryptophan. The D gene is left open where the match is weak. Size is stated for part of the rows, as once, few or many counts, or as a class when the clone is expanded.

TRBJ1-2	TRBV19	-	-	TGTGCCAGTAGTATTCCCGTCGGTGGCGGCTACACCTTC	CASSIPVGGGYTF
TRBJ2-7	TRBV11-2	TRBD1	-	TGTGCCAGCAGCTTAGTTAGGGGGCCGGCACCCTACGAGCAGTACTTC	CASSLVRGPAPYEQYF
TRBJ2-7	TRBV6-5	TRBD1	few	TGTGCCAGCAGGTTTCCGGGACAGTCCTACGAGCAGTACTTC	CASRFPGQSYEQYF
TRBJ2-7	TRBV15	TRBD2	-	TGTGCCACCAGCAGAGGCCGAGGGACTAGCGGTCGCTACGAGCAGTACTTC	CATSRGRGTSGRYEQYF
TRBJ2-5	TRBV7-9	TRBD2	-	TGTGCCAGCAGCTTAGATGGTAGCGGGATTGGTGAGACCCAGTACTTC	CASSLDGSGIGETQYF
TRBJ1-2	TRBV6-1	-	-	TGTGCCAGCAGTGAAAGACAAGCCGACTATGGCTACACCTTC	CASSERQADYGYTF
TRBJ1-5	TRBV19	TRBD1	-	TGTGCCAGTAGTATCGTCCCAGGGGGCTGGCAGCCCCAGCATTTT	CASSIVPGGWQPQHF
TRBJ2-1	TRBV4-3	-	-	TGCGCCAGCAGCCAAGATCCCTCTAGGGTCGATGAGCAGTTCTTC	CASSQDPSRVDEQFF
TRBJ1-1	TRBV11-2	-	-	TGTGCCAGCAGCGTAGGCCAGGGAGTTTGGGACACTGAAGCTTTCTTT	CASSVGQGVWDTEAFF
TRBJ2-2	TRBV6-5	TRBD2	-	TGTGCCAGCAGTTACCGGCTAGCGGCTAACACCGGGGAGCTGTTTTTT	CASSYRLAANTGELFF
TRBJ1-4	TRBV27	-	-	TGTGCCAGCAGTCCAACGGAAGGGAGGGAAAAACTGTTTTTT	CASSPTEGREKLFF
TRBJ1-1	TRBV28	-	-	TGTGCCAGCAGTTTAAGAGGTCGGGGGGCAGACACTGAAGCTTTCTTT	CASSLRGRGADTEAFF
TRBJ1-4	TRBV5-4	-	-	TGTGCCAGCAGCCGGGACCCCGCTAATGAAAAACTGTTTTTT	CASSRDPANEKLFF
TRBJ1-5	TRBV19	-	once	TGTGCCAGTACCCCCGAGGGGCCCTATAGCAATCAGCCCCAGCATTTT	CASTPEGPYSNQPQHF
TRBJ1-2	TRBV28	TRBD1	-	TGTGCCAGCAGGGACAGGGGCGACTATGGCTACACCTTC	CASRDRGDYGYTF
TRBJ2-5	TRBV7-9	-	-	TGTGCCAGCAGACTGGCGGGACAAGAGACCCAGTACTTC	CASRLAGQETQYF
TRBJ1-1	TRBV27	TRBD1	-	TGTGCCAGCAGTCCCCTCGACAGGGGGGTTATTGAAGCTTTCTTT	CASSPLDRGVIEAFF
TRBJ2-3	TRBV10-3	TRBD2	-	TGTGCCATCAGGACTAGCGGGAGCACAGATACGCAGTATTTT	CAIRTSGSTDTQYF
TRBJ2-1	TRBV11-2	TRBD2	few	TGTGCCAGCAGCTTCACTAGCGGGAGGGACAATGAGCAGTTCTTC	CASSFTSGRDNEQFF
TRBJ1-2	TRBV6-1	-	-	TGTGCCAGCAGTGAATCGGGCAGGGGTTCCCATGGCTACACCTTC	CASSESGRGSHGYTF
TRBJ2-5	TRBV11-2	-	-	TGTGCCAGCAGCTTGGACAGAAACCAGTACTTC	CASSLDRNQYF
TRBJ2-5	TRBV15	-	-	TGTGCCACCAGCAGAGAAAGTAGCCAGGGACGAGAGACCCAGTACTTC	CATSRESSQGRETQYF
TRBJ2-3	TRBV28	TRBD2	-	TGTGCCAGCAGTTTATTCGCTAGCGGGGGACGCACAGATACGCAGTATTTT	CASSLFASGGRTDTQYF
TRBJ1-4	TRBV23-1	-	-	TGCGCCAGCAGTCAATCTCCCTCCGGTAGGGATAATGAAAAACTGTTTTTT	CASSQSPSGRDNEKLFF
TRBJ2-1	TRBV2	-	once	TGTGCCAGCAGTGAAGGGTCCTGGAACGTCGGATCCCAGTTCTTC	CASSEGSWNVGSQFF
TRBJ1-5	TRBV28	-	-	TGTGCCAGCAGTTTGGGGAGCGGTGGGGGCAATCAGCCCCAGCATTTT	CASSLGSGGGNQPQHF
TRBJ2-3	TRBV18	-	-	TGTGCCAGCTCACCACGGTCCGCGTTTAATACGCAGTATTTT	CASSPRSAFNTQYF
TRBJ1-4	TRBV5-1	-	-	TGCGCCAGCAGCTTGGTGGGGGGCGCTAATGAAAAACTGTTTTTT	CASSLVGGANEKLFF
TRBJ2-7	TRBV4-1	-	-	TGCGCCAGCAGCCGGCAGGAGCGCTCCTACGAGCAGTACTTC	CASSRQERSYEQYF
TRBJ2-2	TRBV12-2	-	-	TGTGCAAGTCGCTTGATTAGCGGGAGAGACACCGGGGAGCTGTTTTTT	CASRLISGRDTGELFF
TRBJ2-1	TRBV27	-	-	TGTGCCAGCCGCGGAACAGGGCCTTGGGGCCTTCAGTTCTTC	CASRGTGPWGLQFF
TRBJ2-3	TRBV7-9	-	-	TGTGCCAGCAGCTTAGGTCTGTGGCTAGTCACAGATACGCAGTATTTT	CASSLGLWLVTDTQYF
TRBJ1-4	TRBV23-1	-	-	TGCGCCAGCAGTCGGCCCGGGGACGATGAAAAACTGTTTTTT	CASSRPGDDEKLFF
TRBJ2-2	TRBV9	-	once	TGTGCCAGCAGCCTAGGGGGGGCATCGAACACCGGGGAGCTGTTTTTT	CASSLGGASNTGELFF
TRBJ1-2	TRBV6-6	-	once	TGTGCCAGCAGTTACTCGAGTGGTTGGGGGAGTGGCTACACCTTC	CASSYSSGWGSGYTF
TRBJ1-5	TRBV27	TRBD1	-	TGTGCCAGCAGTATACAGGGGGCGGCTCAGCCCCAGCATTTT	CASSIQGAAQPQHF
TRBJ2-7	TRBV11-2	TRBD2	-	TGTGCCAGCAGCATCCAGACTAGCGGGGTCTCCTACGAGCAGTACTTC	CASSIQTSGVSYEQYF
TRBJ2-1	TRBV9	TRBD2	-	TGTGCCAGCAGCGTAGCGGGGCCGGGACTAGCGGTATACAATGAGCAGTTCTTC	CASSVAGPGLAVYNEQFF
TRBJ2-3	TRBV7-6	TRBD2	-	TGTGCCAGCAGCTTGGGACTACGCACAGATACGCAGTATTTT	CASSLGLRTDTQYF
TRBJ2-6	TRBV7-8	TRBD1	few	TGTGCCAGCAGCCCCTCCAACAGGGGGGGGGCCAACGTCCTGACTTTC	CASSPSNRGGANVLTF
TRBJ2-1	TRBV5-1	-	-	TGCGCCAGCAGCTTGGAAGGCGGGAATCTTCCATACAATGAGCAGTTCTTC	CASSLEGGNLPYNEQFF
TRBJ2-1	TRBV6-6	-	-	TGTGCCAGCAGTGTAATAGCGGTCTCCTACAATGAGCAGTTCTTC	CASSVIAVSYNEQFF
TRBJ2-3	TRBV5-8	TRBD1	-	TGTGCCAGCAGCCTTGAACAGGGGGATAGGACAGATACGCAGTATTTT	CASSLEQGDRTDTQYF
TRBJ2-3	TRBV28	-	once	TGTGCCAGCAGTGGTCACGAGGCAGATACGCAGTATTTT	CASSGHEADTQYF
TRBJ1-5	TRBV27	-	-	TGTGCCAGCAGTTTTGGAGCAGGGTATAGCAATCAGCCCCAGCATTTT	CASSFGAGYSNQPQHF
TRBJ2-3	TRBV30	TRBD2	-	TGTGCCTGGAGTGTCCCTACAGCGGGAAGCACAGATACGCAGTATTTT	CAWSVPTAGSTDTQYF
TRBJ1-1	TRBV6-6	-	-	TGTGCCAGCAGTTACTCGAACGGGAACACTGAAGCTTTCTTT	CASSYSNGNTEAFF